This TCR beta chain was documented in a study of T cell repertoires in cytomegalovirus infection. Study-level points and caveats: Individuals carrying CMV plus the relevant HLA were identified by cumulative frequency of public TCR beta families.

MiXCR, applied by TCRdb to the reads, yields one record per CDR3 protein. The data show a few hundred thousand distinct CDR3 sequences, about a sixth seen once. Germline V gene data show CDR1 as SGHAT and CDR2 as FQDESV (reference sequence). Trimming took off 5 bases at V and 6 bases at J, with 11 bases between the two ends. CDR3 length equals 13 residues. A note on this clonotype: What it recognizes is unknown.

The rearrangement joins TRBV11-1 to TRBJ2-1, with a weak D call TRBD2 (6 bases). The receptor was derived from a human donor in good health (CMV status not recorded). Some clones in this sample may be carry-over from other donors' samples. Sequences were obtained from CD8+ T cells from PBMCs. The CDR3 region is CASSLGTGNEQFF. The CDR3 coding sequence is TGTGCCAGCAGCCTCGGGACTGGCAATGAGCAGTTCTTC.